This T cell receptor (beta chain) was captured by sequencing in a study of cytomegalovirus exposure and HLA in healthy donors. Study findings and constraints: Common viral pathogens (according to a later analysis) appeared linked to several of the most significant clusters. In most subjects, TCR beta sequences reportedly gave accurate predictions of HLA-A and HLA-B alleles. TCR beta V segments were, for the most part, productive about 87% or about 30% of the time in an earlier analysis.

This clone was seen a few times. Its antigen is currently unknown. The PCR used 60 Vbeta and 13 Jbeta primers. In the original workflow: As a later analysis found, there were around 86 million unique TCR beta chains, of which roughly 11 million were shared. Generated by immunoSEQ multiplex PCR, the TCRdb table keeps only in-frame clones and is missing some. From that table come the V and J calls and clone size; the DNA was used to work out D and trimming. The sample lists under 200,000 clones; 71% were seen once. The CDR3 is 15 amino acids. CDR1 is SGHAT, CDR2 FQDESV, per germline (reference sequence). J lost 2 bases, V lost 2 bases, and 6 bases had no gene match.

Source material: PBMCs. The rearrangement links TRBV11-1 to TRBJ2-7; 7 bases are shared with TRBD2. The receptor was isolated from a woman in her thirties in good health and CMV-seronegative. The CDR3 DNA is TGTGCCAGCAGCTTATCTAGCGGAGGGACCTACGAGCAGTACTTC. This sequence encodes CASSLSSGGTYEQYF.